Presented here are 23 T cell receptor beta chains from one specimen sequenced in a study of T cell changes during pregnancy in multiple sclerosis. Assay used: immunoSEQ multiplex PCR; TCRdb lists only in-frame clones, some missing. The top ten clones hold over 2% of a sample with about 70,000 clones, around 94% of them seen once. The sample in question was peripheral blood, obtained in the second trimester of pregnancy. All receptors derive from a female donor in good health, enrolled as a control in a pregnancy study.

V and J are TRBV2 and TRBJ2-2, with a weak D call TRBD2 (5 bases). The CDR3 extends over 16 amino acids. Germline V gives CDR1 SNHLY, CDR2 FYNNEI. Between the trimmed V and J ends, which lost 8 bases and 4 bases, there was a span of 20 bases. Here the CDR3 reads CASLSWTPIGTGELFF. CDR3 DNA sequence: TGTGCCAGCCTCAGCTGGACTCCGATAGGCACCGGGGAGCTGTTTTTT.

This clone appeared once. The rearrangement links TRBV10-3 to TRBJ1-1, with a tentative D call TRBD1 (5 bases). V dropped 9 bases and J dropped 3 bases, with 8 bases sitting between them. This CDR3 contains 11 residues. Looked up from germline, CDR1 is ENHRY and CDR2 is SYGVKD. The DNA of the CDR3 is TGTGCCATTCGGGGGGACACTGAAGCTTTCTTT. Its protein is CAIRGDTEAFF.

The chain links TRBV4-3 to TRBJ2-7, with D perhaps TRBD1 (5 bases). The V gene lost 0 bases and the J gene lost 7 bases, with 13 bases spanning the gap. This CDR3 is built from 14 residues. Germline CDR1 is LGHNA and CDR2 is YSLEER. CDR3 residues: CASSQESAGWEQYF. For the CDR3, the DNA is TGCGCCAGCAGCCAAGAGAGTGCAGGGTGGGAGCAGTACTTC.

Relative to its sample, this clone is medium-sized. This chain uses TRBV4-1 with TRBJ1-1, with 7 positions matching TRBD1. Unmatched junction bases numbered 9, after V lost 6 bases and J lost 5 bases. This CDR3 has 14 residues. Germline V gene data show CDR1 as MGHRA and CDR2 as YSYEKL. The CDR3 protein is CASSRGTALTEAFF. The DNA of the CDR3 is TGCGCCAGCAGTCGAGGGACAGCATTAACTGAAGCTTTCTTT.

The V and J genes are TRBV6-1 and TRBJ1-6; a weak D match, TRBD1 (5 bases). With 6 bases removed from V and 0 bases from J, the gap between germline ends came to 18 bases. CDR1 is MNHNS, CDR2 SASEGT, per germline. The CDR3 is 18 residues long. The CDR3 loop is CASREYPGGVSYNSPLHF. The CDR3 nucleotides are TGTGCCAGCAGAGAATACCCCGGGGGAGTCTCCTATAATTCACCCCTCCACTTT.

This clone was observed a handful of times. The V gene is TRBV9, the J gene TRBJ2-1, with D uncertain. V was pared by 3 bases and J by 6 bases, with 10 bases between. Germline CDR1 reads SGDLS; CDR2 reads YYNGEE. This CDR3 contains 13 residues. CDR3 in amino acids: CASSAGFPNEQFF. The DNA for the CDR3 is TGTGCCAGCAGCGCCGGGTTTCCCAATGAGCAGTTCTTC.

This clone was seen a single time. The rearrangement joins TRBV9 to TRBJ2-3; D gene ambiguous. The CDR3 length is 15 residues. Trimming removed 0 bases from V and 2 bases from J, with 10 bases in between. CDR1 is SGDLS, CDR2 YYNGEE, per germline. Written as DNA, the CDR3 is TGTGCCAGCAGCGTAGCTGACACTCACACAGATACGCAGTATTTT. As protein: CASSVADTHTDTQYF.

The chain joins TRBV2 to TRBJ2-5, with a tentative D call TRBD1 (6 bases). Trimming removed 5 bases from V and 2 bases from J, with 15 bases in between. Germline V gene data show CDR1 as SNHLY and CDR2 as FYNNEI. The CDR3 is 15 residues long. The CDR3: CASSKTGGPQETQYF. CDR3 nucleotide sequence: TGTGCCAGCAGTAAGACAGGCGGCCCTCAAGAGACCCAGTACTTC.

This sequence joins TRBV4-3 and TRBJ1-3; unclear D gene. The germline V and J ends were trimmed by 0 bases and 4 bases, with 4 bases remaining between them. Germline CDR1 reads LGHNA; CDR2 reads YSLEER. The CDR3 runs to 13 residues. CDR3 sequence (DNA): TGCGCCAGCAGCCAAGATACAGGAAACACCATATATTTT. Its translation is CASSQDTGNTIYF.

This clone was observed a few times. The chain has TRBV5-5 and TRBJ2-7; D may be TRBD1 (5 bases). Germline V lookup: CDR1 SGHKS, CDR2 YYEKEE (reference sequence). Trimming left V 1 base short and J 6 bases short, with 17 bases between. The CDR3 loop spans 15 amino acids. CDR3 bases: TGTGCCAGCAGCTTGTCGTGGCAGGGATTATCCGAGCAGTACTTC. Protein: CASSLSWQGLSEQYF.

The chain links TRBV4-3 to TRBJ1-2; D unclear. CDR1 and CDR2 from the germline V gene are LGHNA and YSLEER. The CDR3 contains 15 residues. V was pared by 3 bases and J by 0 bases, with 11 bases between. DNA for the CDR3: TGCGCCAGCAGCCAGTCAACCCGGGCTAACTATGGCTACACCTTC. This codes for CASSQSTRANYGYTF.

The CDR3: CASGVFLGPNEKLFF. Written as DNA, the CDR3 is TGTGCCAGCGGGGTGTTTCTGGGGCCTAATGAAAAACTGTTTTTT. The V and J genes are TRBV5-6 and TRBJ1-4, with D tentatively TRBD1 (5 bases). The CDR3 loop spans 15 amino acids. Germline CDR1 and CDR2: SGHDT and YYEEEE. V gave up 7 bases and J gave up 3 bases, with 16 bases separating them.

J is TRBJ1-5 and V is TRBV18, with D perhaps TRBD1 (5 bases). Germline CDR1 is KGHSH and CDR2 is LQKENI. The CDR3 covers 12 residues. V was shortened by 6 bases and J by 9 bases, with 12 bases between the two germline ends. Written as DNA, the CDR3 is TGTGCCAGCTCCCCAGTCGGGGGGCCCCAGCATTTT. It translates to CASSPVGGPQHF.

The V gene is TRBV4-1, the J gene TRBJ1-1; no firm D call. V lost 6 bases and J lost 1, with 9 bases in between. This CDR3 contains 13 residues. Germline CDR1 reads MGHRA; CDR2 reads YSYEKL. In nucleotides, the CDR3 is TGCGCCAGCAGATTGGGAGAGAACACTGAAGCTTTCTTT. Residues: CASRLGENTEAFF.

The chain has TRBV9 and TRBJ1-1, with TRBD1 identical over 11 bases. The germline gives CDR1 SGDLS, CDR2 YYNGEE. CDR3 length: 16 amino acids. V shed 0 bases, J shed 4 bases, and the junction held 5 bases outside the gene matches. The CDR3 loop is CASSVEDRGLGTEAFF. DNA of the CDR3: TGTGCCAGCAGCGTAGAGGACAGGGGGCTTGGCACTGAAGCTTTCTTT.

This clone is a singleton in its sample. The chain couples TRBV7-2 to TRBJ2-5; D might be TRBD2 (6 bases). V lost 1 base to trimming and J lost 4 bases, with 19 bases between them. Germline CDR1 reads SGHTA; CDR2 reads FQGNSA. The CDR3 length is 17 residues. The CDR3 here is CASSLVKAGRNRETQYF. Written as DNA, the CDR3 is TGTGCCAGCAGCTTAGTAAAAGCGGGTCGAAATCGAGAGACCCAGTACTTC. Combining the CDR3 with reference TRBV7-2 and TRBJ2-5 gives the whole variable domain GAGVSQSPSNKVTEKGKDVELRCDPISGHTALYWYRQSLGQGLEFLIYFQGNSAPDKSGLPSDRFSAERTGGSVSTLTIQRTQQEDSAVYLCASSLVKAGRNRETQYFGPGTRLLVL.

This chain links TRBV29-1 with TRBJ2-3; 7 positions match TRBD2. The CDR3 is 13 amino acids. V lost 7 bases, J lost 5 bases, and 9 bases stayed unmatched. Germline loops: CDR1 SQVTM, CDR2 ANQGSEA. The CDR3 DNA is TGCAGCGGAGGACTAGGACTTGTAGATACGCAGTATTTT. It translates to CSGGLGLVDTQYF.

The chain is built from TRBV9 and TRBJ1-5, with a tentative D call TRBD1 (6 bases). The CDR3 extends over 14 amino acids. In germline, CDR1 is SGDLS, CDR2 YYNGEE. V lost 3 bases and J 5 bases, leaving 12 bases between the germline ends. CDR3 sequence (DNA): TGTGCCAGCAGCGCAGGGGTACGGGATCAGCCCCAGCATTTT. Translation: CASSAGVRDQPQHF.

The rearrangement joins TRBV6-5 to TRBJ1-6, with 8 bases aligning to TRBD1. CDR1 MNHEY and CDR2 SVGAGI come from the germline V gene. The CDR3 contains 13 residues. V shed 5 bases and J 8 bases; nucleotides not matched to a gene: 2. In nucleotides, the CDR3 is TGTGCCAGCAGTGGACAGGGCGATTCACCCCTCCACTTT. Protein sequence: CASSGQGDSPLHF.

This chain connects TRBV27 to TRBJ2-3; TRBD2 agrees at 9 bases. J gave up 3 bases and V 8 bases, and 15 bases lay outside the gene matches. CDR3 length: 17 amino acids. Germline V CDR1 and CDR2: MNHEY, SMNVEV (reference sequence). DNA for the CDR3: TGTGCCAGCGGGGAGTTTGGGCGGGGGGGCGGGACAGATACGCAGTATTTT. Translation gives CASGEFGRGGGTDTQYF.

CDR3 protein: CASSPLAGLEKLFF. The CDR3 region has the DNA TGTGCCAGCTCACCACTTGCAGGGCTGGAAAAACTGTTTTTT. The chain employs TRBV18 and TRBJ1-4, with D tentatively TRBD1 (5 bases). V dropped 1 base and J dropped 8 bases, with 11 bases sitting between them. The CDR3 spans 14 residues. CDR1 is KGHSH and CDR2 is LQKENI in the germline V gene.

The chain joins TRBV4-1 to TRBJ1-6; 7 nucleotides line up with TRBD1. CDR3 length equals 13 residues. Trimming cost V 7 bases and J 4 bases; bases outside gene matches: 1. From germline, CDR1 is MGHRA and CDR2 YSYEKL. The CDR3 loop is CASKQGYNSPLHF. CDR3 nucleotides: TGCGCCAGCAAACAGGGGTATAATTCACCCCTCCACTTT.

The chain couples TRBV28 to TRBJ1-6; 8 bases fit TRBD1. Germline CDR1 and CDR2: MDHEN and SYDVKM. The CDR3 covers 15 residues. The V and J ends lost 5 bases and 10 bases, in that order; junction bases with no gene match: 10. CDR3 region: CASSPRTGKRSPLHF. In nucleotides, the CDR3 is TGTGCCAGCAGTCCCCGGACAGGGAAAAGATCACCCCTCCACTTT.